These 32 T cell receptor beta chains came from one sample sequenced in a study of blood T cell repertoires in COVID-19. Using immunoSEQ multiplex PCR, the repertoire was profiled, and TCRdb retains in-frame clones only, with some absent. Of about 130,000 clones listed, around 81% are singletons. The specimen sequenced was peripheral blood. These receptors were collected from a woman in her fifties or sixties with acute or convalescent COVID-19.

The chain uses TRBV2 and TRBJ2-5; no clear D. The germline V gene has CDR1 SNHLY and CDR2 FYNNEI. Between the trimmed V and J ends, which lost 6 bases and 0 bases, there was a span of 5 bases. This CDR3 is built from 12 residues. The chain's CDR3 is CASSPYQETQYF. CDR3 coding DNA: TGTGCCAGCAGCCCGTACCAAGAGACCCAGTACTTC.

CDR3 protein: CASSQTGPGYGYTF. The CDR3 DNA reads as TGTGCCAGCAGCCAAACAGGGCCCGGCTATGGCTACACCTTC. The chain recombines TRBV7-8 with TRBJ1-2; D might be TRBD1 (6 bases). The CDR3 sequence is 14 residues long. Per the germline V gene, CDR1 is SGHVS and CDR2 is FQNEAQ. V was cut by 5 bases and J by 4 bases, with 14 bases left in between.

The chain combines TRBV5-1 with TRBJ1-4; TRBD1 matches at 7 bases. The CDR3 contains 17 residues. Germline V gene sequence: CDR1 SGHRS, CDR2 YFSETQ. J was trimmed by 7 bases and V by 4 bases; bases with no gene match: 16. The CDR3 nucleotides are TGCGCCAGCAGCAATTCGAGTGGAGGGGGCAAGGTTGAAAAACTGTTTTTT. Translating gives CASSNSSGGGKVEKLFF.

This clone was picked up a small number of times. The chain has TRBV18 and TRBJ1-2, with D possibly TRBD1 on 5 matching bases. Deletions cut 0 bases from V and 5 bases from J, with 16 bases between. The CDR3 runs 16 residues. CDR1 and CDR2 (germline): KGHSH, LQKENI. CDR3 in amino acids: CASSPPGGVSQYGYTF. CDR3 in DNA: TGTGCCAGCTCACCACCGGGGGGGGTGTCGCAATATGGCTACACCTTC.

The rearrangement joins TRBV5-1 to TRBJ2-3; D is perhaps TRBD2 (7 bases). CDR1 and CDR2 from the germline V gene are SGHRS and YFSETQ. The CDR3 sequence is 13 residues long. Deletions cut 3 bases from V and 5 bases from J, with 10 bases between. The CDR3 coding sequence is TGCGCCAGCAGCTCCGGGGGGCGAGATACGCAGTATTTT. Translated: CASSSGGRDTQYF.

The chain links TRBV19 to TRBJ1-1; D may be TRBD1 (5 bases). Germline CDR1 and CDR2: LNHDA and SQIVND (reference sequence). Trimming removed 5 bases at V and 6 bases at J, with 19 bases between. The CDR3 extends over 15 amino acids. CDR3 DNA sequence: TGTGCCAGTAGTTCCCACCAGGGCCGAGGTCCTGAAGCTTTCTTT. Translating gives CASSSHQGRGPEAFF. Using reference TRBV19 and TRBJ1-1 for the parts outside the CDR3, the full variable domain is DGGITQSPKYLFRKEGQNVTLSCEQNLNHDAMYWYRQDPGQGLRLIYYSQIVNDFQKGDIAEGYSVSREKKESFPLTVTSAQKNPTAFYLCASSSHQGRGPEAFFGQGTRLTVV.

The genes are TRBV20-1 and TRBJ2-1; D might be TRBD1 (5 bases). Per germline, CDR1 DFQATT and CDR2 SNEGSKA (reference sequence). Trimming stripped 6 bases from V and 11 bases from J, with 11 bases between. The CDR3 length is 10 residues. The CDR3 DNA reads TGCAGTGCCCAACAGGAAAAGCAGTTCTTC. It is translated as CSAQQEKQFF.

The CDR3 reads CASSLARGQELYEQYF. The CDR3 DNA sequence: TGTGCCAGCAGCTTAGCGCGGGGACAGGAGCTCTACGAGCAGTACTTC. This chain connects TRBV7-9 to TRBJ2-7; 8 bases fit TRBD1. The V gene end was trimmed by 0 bases and the J gene end by 3 bases; junction bases not matched to a gene: 7. In germline, CDR1 is SEHNR, CDR2 FQNEAQ (reference sequence). The CDR3 length is 16 residues. Combining the CDR3 with reference TRBV7-9 and TRBJ2-7 gives the whole variable domain DTGVSQNPRHKITKRGQNVTFRCDPISEHNRLYWYRQTLGQGPEFLTYFQNEAQLEKSRLLSDRFSAERPKGSFSTLEIQRTEQGDSAMYLCASSLARGQELYEQYFGPGTRLTVT.

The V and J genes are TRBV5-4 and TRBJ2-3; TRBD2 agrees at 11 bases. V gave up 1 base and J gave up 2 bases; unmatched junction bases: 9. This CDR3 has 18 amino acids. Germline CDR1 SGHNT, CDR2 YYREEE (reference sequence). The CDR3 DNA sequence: TGTGCCAGCAGCTTGACTAGCGGGGGCCGAGGGGCCACAGATACGCAGTATTTT. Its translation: CASSLTSGGRGATDTQYF.

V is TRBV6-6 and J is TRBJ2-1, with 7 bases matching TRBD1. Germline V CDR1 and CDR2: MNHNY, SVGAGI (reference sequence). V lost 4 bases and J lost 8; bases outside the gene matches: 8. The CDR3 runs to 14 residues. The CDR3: CASSSSDRADEQFF. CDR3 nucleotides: TGTGCCAGCAGTTCCTCCGACAGGGCGGATGAGCAGTTCTTC.

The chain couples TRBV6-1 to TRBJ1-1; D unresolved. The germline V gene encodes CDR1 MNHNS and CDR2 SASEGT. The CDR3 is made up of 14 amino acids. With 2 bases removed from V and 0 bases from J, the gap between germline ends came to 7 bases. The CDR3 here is CASSEIQMNTEAFF. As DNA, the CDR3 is TGTGCCAGCAGTGAAATTCAGATGAACACTGAAGCTTTCTTT.

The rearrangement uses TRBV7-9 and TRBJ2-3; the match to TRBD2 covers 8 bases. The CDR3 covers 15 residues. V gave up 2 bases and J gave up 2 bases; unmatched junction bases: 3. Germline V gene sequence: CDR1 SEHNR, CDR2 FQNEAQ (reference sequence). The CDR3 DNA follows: TGTGCCAGCAGCTTATTAGCGGGGTTCACAGATACGCAGTATTTT. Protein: CASSLLAGFTDTQYF.

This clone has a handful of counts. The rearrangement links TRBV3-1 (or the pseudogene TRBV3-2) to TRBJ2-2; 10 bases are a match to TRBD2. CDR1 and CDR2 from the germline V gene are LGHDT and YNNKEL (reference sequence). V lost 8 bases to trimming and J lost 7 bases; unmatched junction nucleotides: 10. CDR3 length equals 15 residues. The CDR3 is CASGTSGIAVGELFF. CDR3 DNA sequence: TGTGCCAGCGGAACTAGCGGGATTGCGGTCGGGGAGCTGTTTTTT.

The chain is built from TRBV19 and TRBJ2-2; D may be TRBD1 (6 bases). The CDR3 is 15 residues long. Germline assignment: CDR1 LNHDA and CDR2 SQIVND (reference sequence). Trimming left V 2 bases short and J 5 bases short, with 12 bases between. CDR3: CASSIQGPGTGELFF. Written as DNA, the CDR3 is TGTGCCAGTAGTATACAGGGGCCGGGGACCGGGGAGCTGTTTTTT.

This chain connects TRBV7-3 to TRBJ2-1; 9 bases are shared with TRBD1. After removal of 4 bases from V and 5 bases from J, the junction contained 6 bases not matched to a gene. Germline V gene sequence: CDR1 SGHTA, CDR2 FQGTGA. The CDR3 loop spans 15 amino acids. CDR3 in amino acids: CASSSGQGLNNEQFF. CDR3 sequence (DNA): TGTGCCAGCAGCTCCGGACAGGGGTTAAACAATGAGCAGTTCTTC.

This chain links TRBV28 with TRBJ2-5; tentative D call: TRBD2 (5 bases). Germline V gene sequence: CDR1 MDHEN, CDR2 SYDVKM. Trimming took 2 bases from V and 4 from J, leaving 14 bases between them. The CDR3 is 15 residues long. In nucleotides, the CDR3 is TGTGCCAGCAGTTTAATGTACGAACGGGGAGAGACCCAGTACTTC. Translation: CASSLMYERGETQYF.

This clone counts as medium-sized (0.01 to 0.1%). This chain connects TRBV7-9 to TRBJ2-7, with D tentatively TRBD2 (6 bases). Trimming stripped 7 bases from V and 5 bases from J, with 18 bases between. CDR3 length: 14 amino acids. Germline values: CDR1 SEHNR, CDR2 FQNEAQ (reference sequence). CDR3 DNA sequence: TGTGCCAGCACCTCCGGGACTGCGATGAACGAGCAGTACTTC. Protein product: CASTSGTAMNEQYF.

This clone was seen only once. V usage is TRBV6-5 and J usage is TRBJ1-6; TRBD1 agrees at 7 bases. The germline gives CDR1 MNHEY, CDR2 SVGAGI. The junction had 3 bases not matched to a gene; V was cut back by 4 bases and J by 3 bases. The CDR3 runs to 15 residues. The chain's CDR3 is CASSLDRDYNSPLHF. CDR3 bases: TGTGCCAGCAGTTTAGACAGGGACTATAATTCACCCCTCCACTTT.

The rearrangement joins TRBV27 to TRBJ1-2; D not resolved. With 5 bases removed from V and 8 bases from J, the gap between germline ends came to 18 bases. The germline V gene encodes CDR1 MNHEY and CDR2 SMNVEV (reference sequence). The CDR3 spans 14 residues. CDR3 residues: CASSPLIGIGGYTF. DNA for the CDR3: TGTGCCAGCAGTCCCCTGATCGGGATAGGGGGCTACACCTTC.

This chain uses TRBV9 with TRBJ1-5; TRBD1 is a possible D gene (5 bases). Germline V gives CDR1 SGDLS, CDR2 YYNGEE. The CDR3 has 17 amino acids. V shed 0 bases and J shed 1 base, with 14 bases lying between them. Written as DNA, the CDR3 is TGTGCCAGCAGCGTAGTTTGGGTGAAGGGGAGCAATCAGCCCCAGCATTTT. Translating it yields CASSVVWVKGSNQPQHF.

Here the CDR3 reads CASSRGPQHEQFF. The CDR3 nucleotides read TGTGCCAGCAGCCGGGGGCCCCAGCATGAGCAGTTCTTC. The chain employs TRBV3-1 (or the pseudogene TRBV3-2) and TRBJ2-1; perhaps TRBD1 as D (6 bases). V was pared by 4 bases and J by 8 bases, with 12 bases between. The CDR3 is made up of 13 amino acids. Germline V lookup: CDR1 LGHDT, CDR2 YNNKEL (reference sequence).

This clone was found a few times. The CDR3 nucleotides read TGTGCCTGGAGCCCTGGTAGCTATGGCTACACCTTC. It is translated as CAWSPGSYGYTF. V usage is TRBV30 and J usage is TRBJ1-2; D is ambiguous. V was pared by 3 bases and J by 4 bases, with 9 bases between. CDR3 length: 12 residues. CDR1 is GTSNPN and CDR2 is SVGIG in the germline V gene (reference sequence).

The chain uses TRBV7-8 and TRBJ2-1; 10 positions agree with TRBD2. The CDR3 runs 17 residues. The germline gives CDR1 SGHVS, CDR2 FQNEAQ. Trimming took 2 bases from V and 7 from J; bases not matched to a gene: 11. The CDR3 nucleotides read TGTGCCAGCAGCTTACGGGCAGAACTAGCGGGAAAAAATGAGCAGTTCTTC. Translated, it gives CASSLRAELAGKNEQFF. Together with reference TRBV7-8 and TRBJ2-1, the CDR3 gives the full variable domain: GAGVSQSPRYKVAKRGQDVALRCDPISGHVSLFWYQQALGQGPEFLTYFQNEAQLDKSGLPSDRFFAERPEGSVSTLKIQRTQQEDSAVYLCASSLRAELAGKNEQFFGPGTRLTVL.

This CDR3 reads CASSLTRNQPQHF. As DNA, the CDR3 is TGTGCCAGTAGTTTGACACGTAATCAGCCCCAGCATTTT. The chain is built from TRBV19 and TRBJ1-5; D remains ambiguous. In germline, CDR1 is LNHDA, CDR2 SQIVND (reference sequence). V lost 5 bases, J lost 4 bases, and 9 bases lay in between. The CDR3 spans 13 residues.

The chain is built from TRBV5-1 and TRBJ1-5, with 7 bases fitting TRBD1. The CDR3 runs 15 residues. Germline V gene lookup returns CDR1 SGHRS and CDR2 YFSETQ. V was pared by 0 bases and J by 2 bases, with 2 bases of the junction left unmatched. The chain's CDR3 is CASSLATGGNQPQHF. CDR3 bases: TGCGCCAGCAGCTTGGCCACAGGGGGCAATCAGCCCCAGCATTTT.

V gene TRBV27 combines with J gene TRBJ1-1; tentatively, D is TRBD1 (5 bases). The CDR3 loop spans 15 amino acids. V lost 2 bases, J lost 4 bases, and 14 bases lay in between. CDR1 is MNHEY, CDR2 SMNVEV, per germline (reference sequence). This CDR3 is CASSLIGVASTEAFF. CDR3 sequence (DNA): TGTGCCAGCAGTTTAATAGGGGTGGCTAGCACTGAAGCTTTCTTT.

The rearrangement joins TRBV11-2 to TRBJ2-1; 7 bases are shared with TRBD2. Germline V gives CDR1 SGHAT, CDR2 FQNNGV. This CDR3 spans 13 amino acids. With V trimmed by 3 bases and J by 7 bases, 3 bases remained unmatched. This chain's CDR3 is CASSFRGGNEQFF. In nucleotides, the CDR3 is TGTGCCAGCAGCTTTAGGGGAGGGAATGAGCAGTTCTTC.

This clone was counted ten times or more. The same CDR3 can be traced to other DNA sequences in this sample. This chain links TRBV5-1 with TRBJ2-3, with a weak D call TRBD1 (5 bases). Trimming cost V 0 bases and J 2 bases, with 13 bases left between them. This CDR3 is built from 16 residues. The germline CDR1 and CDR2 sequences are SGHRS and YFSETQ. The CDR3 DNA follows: TGCGCCAGCAGCTTGGGGTCGACAGCCATCACAGATACGCAGTATTTT. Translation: CASSLGSTAITDTQYF.

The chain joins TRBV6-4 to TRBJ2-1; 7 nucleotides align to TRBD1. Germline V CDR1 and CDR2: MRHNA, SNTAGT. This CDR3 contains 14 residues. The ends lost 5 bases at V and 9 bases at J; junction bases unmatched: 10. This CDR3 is CASSSSGTEGEQFF. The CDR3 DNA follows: TGTGCCAGCAGTTCATCCGGGACAGAGGGTGAGCAGTTCTTC.

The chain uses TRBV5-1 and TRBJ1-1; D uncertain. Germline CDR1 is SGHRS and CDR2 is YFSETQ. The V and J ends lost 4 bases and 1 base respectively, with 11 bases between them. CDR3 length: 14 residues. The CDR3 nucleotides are TGCGCCAGCAGCAAACTAGACGGGAACACTGAAGCTTTCTTT. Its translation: CASSKLDGNTEAFF. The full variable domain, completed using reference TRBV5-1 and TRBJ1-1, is KAGVTQTPRYLIKTRGQQVTLSCSPISGHRSVSWYQQTPGQGLQFLFEYFSETQRNKGNFPGRFSGRQFSNSRSEMNVSTLELGDSALYLCASSKLDGNTEAFFGQGTRLTVV.

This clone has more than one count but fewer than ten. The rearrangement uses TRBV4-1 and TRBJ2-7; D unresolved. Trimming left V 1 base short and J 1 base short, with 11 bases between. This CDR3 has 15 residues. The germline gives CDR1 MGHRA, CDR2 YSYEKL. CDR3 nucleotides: TGCGCCAGCAGCCAAGTTTTCGGTTTGTCCTACGAGCAGTACTTC. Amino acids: CASSQVFGLSYEQYF.

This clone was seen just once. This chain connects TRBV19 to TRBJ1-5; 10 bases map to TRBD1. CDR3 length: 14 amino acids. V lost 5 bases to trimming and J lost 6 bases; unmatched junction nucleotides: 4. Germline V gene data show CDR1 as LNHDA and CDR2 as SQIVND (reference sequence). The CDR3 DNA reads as TGTGCCAGTAGTCATGGACAGGGGGTTCAGCCCCAGCATTTT. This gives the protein CASSHGQGVQPQHF.